This is a list of T cell receptor beta chains from one sample in a study. TCRdb passed the 5' RACE reads through MiXCR, listing each CDR3 protein once. This sample has over 40,000 distinct CDR3 sequences; 22% occur once, and the top ten carry 3.5% to 4.5%. The sample was Tregs sorted from a lymph node. These receptors were collected from a female donor with breast cancer. Both conserved end residues are part of each CDR3. A D gene is named only where the DNA matches it firmly. Expanded clones get a size class; other rows say once, few or many, or leave the size out.

d_call: -; clone_size: few; j_call: TRBJ2-3; v_call: TRBV27; cdr3_nt: TGTGCCAGCAGTTCGCCTGGGTTAACAGATACGCAGTATTTT; cdr3_aa: CASSSPGLTDTQYF
d_call: -; clone_size: -; j_call: TRBJ1-6; v_call: TRBV7-2; cdr3_nt: TGTGCCAGCAGCTTAAGCCGACATAATTCACCCCTCCACTTT; cdr3_aa: CASSLSRHNSPLHF
d_call: -; clone_size: many; j_call: TRBJ2-1; v_call: TRBV5-5; cdr3_nt: TGTGCCAGCAGCTTGGGGATTAGCTCCTACAATGAGCAGTTCTTC; cdr3_aa: CASSLGISSYNEQFF
d_call: TRBD2; clone_size: -; j_call: TRBJ2-1; v_call: TRBV6-5; cdr3_nt: TGTGCCAGCAGTTACTCTGGGGGGGGAGAGCAGTTCTTC; cdr3_aa: CASSYSGGGEQFF
d_call: -; clone_size: -; j_call: TRBJ2-1; v_call: TRBV7-6; cdr3_nt: TGTGCCAGCAGCCCGGGACACTGCAATGAGCAGTTCTTC; cdr3_aa: CASSPGHCNEQFF
d_call: TRBD1; clone_size: few; j_call: TRBJ1-2; v_call: TRBV4-2; cdr3_nt: TGTGCCAGCAGCCAAGATCGGACAGGGAATGGCTACACCTTC; cdr3_aa: CASSQDRTGNGYTF
d_call: TRBD2; clone_size: -; j_call: TRBJ2-2; v_call: TRBV12-3/TRBV12-4; cdr3_nt: TGTGCCAGCAGCCCGAGACTAGCGGGACCCACCGGGGAGCTGTTTTTT; cdr3_aa: CASSPRLAGPTGELFF
d_call: -; clone_size: many; j_call: TRBJ2-1; v_call: TRBV28; cdr3_nt: TGTGCCAGCAGTTTGCTCCGTGGGGGAATCTACAATGAGCAGTTCTTC; cdr3_aa: CASSLLRGGIYNEQFF
d_call: TRBD1; clone_size: -; j_call: TRBJ2-7; v_call: TRBV30; cdr3_nt: TGTGCCTGGAGTAAGGGACAGGGGACGCACGAGCAGTACTTC; cdr3_aa: CAWSKGQGTHEQYF
d_call: TRBD2; clone_size: many; j_call: TRBJ2-5; v_call: TRBV27; cdr3_nt: TGTGCCAGCAGTAGACTCGGACTAGCGGGAGTTGGAGAGACCCAGTACTTC; cdr3_aa: CASSRLGLAGVGETQYF
d_call: -; clone_size: -; j_call: TRBJ2-1; v_call: TRBV9; cdr3_nt: TGTGCCAGCAGCCCGGGAGACCCGACGTGGGACAATGAGCAGTTCTTC; cdr3_aa: CASSPGDPTWDNEQFF
d_call: TRBD1; clone_size: few; j_call: TRBJ2-7; v_call: TRBV6-1; cdr3_nt: TGTGCCAGCACCAAAGCGACAGGGGGCGCTTACGAGCAGTACTTC; cdr3_aa: CASTKATGGAYEQYF
d_call: TRBD2; clone_size: many; j_call: TRBJ2-7; v_call: TRBV5-1; cdr3_nt: TGCGCCAGCAGTTCCGGGACTAGCGGCTACGAGCAGTACTTC; cdr3_aa: CASSSGTSGYEQYF
d_call: TRBD2; clone_size: few; j_call: TRBJ2-1; v_call: TRBV7-3; cdr3_nt: TGTGCCAGCAGCTTGTATCCGGGACTAGGCGAAAATGAGCAGTTCTTC; cdr3_aa: CASSLYPGLGENEQFF
d_call: -; clone_size: -; j_call: TRBJ1-2; v_call: TRBV7-2; cdr3_nt: TGTGCCAGCAGCTCTCAGACGGCAGCTAACTATGGCTACACCTTC; cdr3_aa: CASSSQTAANYGYTF
d_call: -; clone_size: many; j_call: TRBJ2-2; v_call: TRBV4-2; cdr3_nt: TGTGCCAGCAGCCAAGATATGCGAATGAACACCGGGGAGCTGTTTTTT; cdr3_aa: CASSQDMRMNTGELFF
d_call: -; clone_size: many; j_call: TRBJ2-7; v_call: TRBV6-6; cdr3_nt: TGTGCCAGCAGTGCGTCGGTTCACGAGCAGTACTTC; cdr3_aa: CASSASVHEQYF
d_call: TRBD1; clone_size: -; j_call: TRBJ2-2; v_call: TRBV5-6; cdr3_nt: TGTGCCAGCAGCTTGACGGACAGGGGGAAGTACACCGGGGAGCTGTTTTTT; cdr3_aa: CASSLTDRGKYTGELFF
d_call: -; clone_size: many; j_call: TRBJ2-1; v_call: TRBV27; cdr3_nt: TGTGCCAGCAGTTTATTTTCTCGAGACTACTACAATGAGCAGTTCTTC; cdr3_aa: CASSLFSRDYYNEQFF
d_call: TRBD2; clone_size: -; j_call: TRBJ2-5; v_call: TRBV12-3/TRBV12-4; cdr3_nt: TGTGCCAGCAGTTTAAGGTCTAGCGGGAGAAGGGTCGGAGGGGAGACCCAGTACTTC; cdr3_aa: CASSLRSSGRRVGGETQYF
d_call: -; clone_size: few; j_call: TRBJ1-1; v_call: TRBV11-3; cdr3_nt: TGTGCCAGCAGCTCCACAGCGAACACTGAAGCTTTCTTT; cdr3_aa: CASSSTANTEAFF
d_call: -; clone_size: few; j_call: TRBJ1-2; v_call: TRBV5-4; cdr3_nt: TGTGCCAGCAGCGACAGGCTAAACTATGGCTACACCTTC; cdr3_aa: CASSDRLNYGYTF
d_call: -; clone_size: few; j_call: TRBJ2-7; v_call: TRBV20-1; cdr3_nt: TGCAGTGCTAGAAGGTCGGGAGTGGGGCCCTACGAGCAGTACTTC; cdr3_aa: CSARRSGVGPYEQYF
d_call: TRBD1; clone_size: many; j_call: TRBJ2-7; v_call: TRBV4-1; cdr3_nt: TGCGCCAGCAGCCGTACATCATCGTGGGGACAGGGGATCGAGCAGTACTTC; cdr3_aa: CASSRTSSWGQGIEQYF
d_call: TRBD2; clone_size: -; j_call: TRBJ2-5; v_call: TRBV6-5; cdr3_nt: TGTGCCACCGGGACTAGCGGAGAGACCCAGTACTTT; cdr3_aa: CATGTSGETQYF
d_call: -; clone_size: -; j_call: TRBJ2-4; v_call: TRBV13; cdr3_nt: TGTGCCAGCAGCCCCGGGAACGTACGGGACCAGTACTTC; cdr3_aa: CASSPGNVRDQYF
d_call: TRBD2; clone_size: medium-sized; j_call: TRBJ2-1; v_call: TRBV6-1; cdr3_nt: TGTGCCAGCAGTGCTACGGGACTAGAAAATGAGCAGTTCTTC; cdr3_aa: CASSATGLENEQFF
d_call: -; clone_size: -; j_call: TRBJ2-7; v_call: TRBV11-2; cdr3_nt: TGTGCCAGCAGCCCTAGACTAGAGGGTAGGTACGAGCAGTACTTC; cdr3_aa: CASSPRLEGRYEQYF
d_call: -; clone_size: -; j_call: TRBJ1-5; v_call: TRBV12-3/TRBV12-4; cdr3_nt: TGTGCCAGCAGTTTAGAGGATTTCAGCAATCAGCCCCAGCATTTT; cdr3_aa: CASSLEDFSNQPQHF
d_call: -; clone_size: many; j_call: TRBJ1-6; v_call: TRBV6-5; cdr3_nt: TGTGCCAGCAGTTACTCGTCTCTGTACACAGGGAGGAATTCACCCCTCCACTTT; cdr3_aa: CASSYSSLYTGRNSPLHF
d_call: -; clone_size: few; j_call: TRBJ2-7; v_call: TRBV24-1; cdr3_nt: TGTGCCACCAGTGATTTGGACGGCACTCAGCAGTACTTC; cdr3_aa: CATSDLDGTQQYF